This T cell receptor beta chain was identified during a study of blood T cell repertoires in COVID-19 (dated by TCRdb to about 2020). Broadly, across the study: Samples covering the acute and convalescent phases of COVID-19 were provided by collaborators in the United States, Italy and Spain. Deeply sampled blood TCRbeta repertoires from subjects exposed to, actively infected with, or recovered from COVID-19 were included in the dataset. The prospective study material was composed of cDNA or gDNA derived from T cells, B-cell-depleted T cells, or PBMCs. The samples were drawn from the first 160 participants of the ongoing ImmuneRACE study and from 950 to 1,500 subjects provided by 6 global collaborators. Sample metadata almost always included a de-identified subject ID, COVID-19 status, age in years and sex. Where available, HLA class I and class II types were obtained from metadata supplied by the sample provider rather than from assay-based typing. The repertoires were released in a freely available public database intended as a resource for research on the immune response to SARS-CoV-2. Beyond this particular receptor, the publication reports: How much clinical and demographic metadata was included differed by source and by participant, and the metadata was provided uncurated.

Concerning this clone: The specificity of this receptor is unknown. No much larger clone is present one base from it, and per-base qualities are unavailable.

Each collaborating institution followed its own protocols to collect whole blood in K2EDTA tubes. Collaborator samples were shipped for TCRbeta analysis as frozen whole blood, isolated PBMCs, or DNA extracted from either sample type. The immunoSEQ Assay, a bias-controlled multiplex PCR, was used to amplify TCRbeta CDR3 regions from genomic DNA. Per the authors' processing: The number of nucleated cells in each sample was estimated from the amplification of reference gene primers within the assay. To quantify the absolute abundance of each unique TCRbeta CDR3 rearrangement, sequence reads were collapsed and filtered. For each sample, productive Simpson clonality was calculated as the square root of Simpson's diversity index over productive rearrangements. The clones in this table, taken by TCRdb from immuneACCESS, are in-frame only. Not every clone is retained; where verified, under half of the shortfall comes from an unresolved V gene, and the cause of the rest is unknown. V, J and clone size derive from that table, while D and trimming were established from the DNA sequence. The table for this sample lists around 68,000 clones; 65% to 90% of them were counted only once. Together, the top ten hold 2.5% to 3% of the sample.

CDR1 SGHRS and CDR2 YFSETQ are derived from the germline V gene. The CDR3 starts with the cysteine, ends with the phenylalanine, and has 14 residues. Kept here is only the CDR3 DNA, which spans 42 bases and is read in frame from base 1. V gives up 5 bases and J gives up 1 base, and the segment between their germline ends measures 9 bases. The sequence was collected from a man aged 80 or over with acute or convalescent COVID-19. The chain joins TRBV5-1 to TRBJ2-2; tentative D gene TRBD2, with 6 bases matching. Sequenced sample: peripheral blood. The nucleotides read TGCGCCAGCAGGGGACTGATGAACACCGGGGAGCTGTTTTTT. Its protein reads: CASRGLMNTGELFF.